This T cell receptor beta chain is from a study of T-cell reconstitution after alpha-beta-depleted transplantation in children. Overall study results and limits: Reportedly, alpha-beta T cells present about two months post-transplant originated from several hundred expanded clones of graft origin. Newly produced T cells mostly accounted for T-cell counts and diversity one year post-transplant. Where some patients showed high TCRbeta diversity at day 60, it came from recipient T cells and thymic progenitors that had survived.

With 1 base removed from V and 0 bases from J, the gap between germline ends came to 4 bases. The CDR3 has 13 residues. The V gene's germline CDR1 is LGHNA and CDR2 YSLEER. The library targeted TCRbeta and was prepared with unique molecular identifiers. TCRdb reanalysed the PCR reads using MiXCR and keeps one entry per CDR3 protein. The sample lists 95,000 to 120,000 distinct CDR3 sequences, approximately 6.9% seen once, with approximately 25% in the top ten. This clonotype appeared many times. Its antigen is not known. This sequence originates from a male patient aged 2 to 10 who had a stem cell transplant for acute lymphoblastic leukemia, so the T cells may come from the graft donor. This chain connects TRBV4-3 to TRBJ2-7; D ambiguous. This sample comprised PBMCs, mostly from graft donor cells, obtained 360 days after TCRalphabeta/CD19-depleted stem cell transplant. This CDR3 is CASSQGRSYEQYF. DNA of the CDR3: TGCGCCAGCAGCCAAGGCCGCTCCTACGAGCAGTACTTC.